This T cell receptor delta chain was identified in a study of human gamma delta and Vdelta1 T cells (dated by TCRdb to 2017 to 2018). General notes on the study: The study examined Delta One T cells, which are Vd1+ gamma-delta T cells, as cytotoxic effectors against acute myeloid leukemia. Beyond this particular receptor, the publication reports: Delta One T cells were reported as polyclonal and as showing broad cytotoxic targeting of acute myeloid leukemia.

The CDR3, cysteine through phenylalanine, is 15 amino acids long. Left in the record is the CDR3 DNA by itself, 45 bases read in frame from the first base. V and J lose 1 base and 3 bases, and a span of 12 bases separates them. The CDR1 and CDR2 encoded by the germline V gene are TSWWSYY and QGS. The table lists this clone with a few counts. The antigen this receptor binds is unknown. Per-base quality was not reported, and no clone a single base away is much larger than it. Library prep was done by PCR. TCRdb records Illumina MiSeq as the sequencer. TCRdb recomputed clones from the public reads with CATT; identical DNA rows were then combined. The sample has some 13,000 delta-chain clones on record, roughly 45% of them singletons. The ten top clones hold about 1.6% of the sample.

Sequencing input: Vdelta1 gamma-delta T cells from blood grown in culture (DOT cells). According to the study, the label for this sample's cell subset or site signals: Delta One T cells, in vitro expanded/differentiated Vd1+ gamma-delta T cells. This receptor chain uses TRDV1 and TRDJ1, with the D gene not confidently named. This clonotype was sampled from a human donor in good health. The nucleotide sequence is given as TGTGCTCTTGGGGAACGCTACAGTAAGGCCGATAAACTCATCTTT. This translates into CALGERYSKADKLIF.